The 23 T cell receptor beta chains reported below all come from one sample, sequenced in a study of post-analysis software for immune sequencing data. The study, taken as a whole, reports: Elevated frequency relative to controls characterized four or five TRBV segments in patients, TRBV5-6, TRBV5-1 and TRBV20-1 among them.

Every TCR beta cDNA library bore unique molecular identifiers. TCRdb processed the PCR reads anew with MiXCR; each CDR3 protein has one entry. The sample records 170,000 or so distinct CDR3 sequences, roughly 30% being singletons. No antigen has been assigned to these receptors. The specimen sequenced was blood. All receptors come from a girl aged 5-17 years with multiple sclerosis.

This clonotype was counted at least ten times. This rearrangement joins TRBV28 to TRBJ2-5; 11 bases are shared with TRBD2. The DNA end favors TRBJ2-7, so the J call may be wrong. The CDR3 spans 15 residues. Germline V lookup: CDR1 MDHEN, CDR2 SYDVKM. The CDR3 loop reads CASSSPTSGKNEQYF. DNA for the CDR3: TGTGCCAGCAGCTCCCCGACTAGCGGGAAAAACGAGCAGTACTTC.

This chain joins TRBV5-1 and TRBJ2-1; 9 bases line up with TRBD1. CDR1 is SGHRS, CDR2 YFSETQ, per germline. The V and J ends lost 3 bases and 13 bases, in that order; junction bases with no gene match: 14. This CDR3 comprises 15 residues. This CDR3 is CASSWGQGRQETQFF. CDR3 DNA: TGCGCCAGCAGCTGGGGACAGGGACGCCAAGAGACCCAGTTCTTC.

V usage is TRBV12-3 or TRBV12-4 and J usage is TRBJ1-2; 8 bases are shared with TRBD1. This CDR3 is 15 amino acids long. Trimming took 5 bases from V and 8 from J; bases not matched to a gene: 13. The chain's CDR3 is CASSRLRRGPRGYTF. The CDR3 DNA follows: TGTGCCAGCAGTAGATTACGCAGGGGGCCGAGGGGCTACACCTTC.

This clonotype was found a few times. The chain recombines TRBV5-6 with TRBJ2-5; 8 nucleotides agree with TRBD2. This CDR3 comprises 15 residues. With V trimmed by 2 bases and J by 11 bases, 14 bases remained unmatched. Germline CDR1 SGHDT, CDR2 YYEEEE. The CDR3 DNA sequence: TGTGCCAGCAGCTTTGGGGCCGCGGGAGGTAATGAGCAGTACTTC. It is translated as CASSFGAAGGNEQYF.

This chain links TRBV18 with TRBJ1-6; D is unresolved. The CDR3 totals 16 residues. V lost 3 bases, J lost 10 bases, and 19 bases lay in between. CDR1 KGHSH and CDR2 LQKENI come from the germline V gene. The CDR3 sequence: CASSPEDWALGSPLHF. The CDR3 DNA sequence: TGTGCCAGCTCACCGGAGGATTGGGCCTTAGGATCACCCCTCCACTTT.

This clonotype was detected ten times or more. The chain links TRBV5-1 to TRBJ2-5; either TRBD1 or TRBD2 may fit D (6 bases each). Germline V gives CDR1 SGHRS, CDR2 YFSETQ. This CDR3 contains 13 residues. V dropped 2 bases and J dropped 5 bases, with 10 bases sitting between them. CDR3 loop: CASSFQGRETQYF. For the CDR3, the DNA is TGCGCCAGCAGCTTCCAGGGGAGGGAGACCCAGTACTTC.

CDR3 sequence: CASTPDSQETQYF. The CDR3 DNA is TGCGCCAGCACCCCGGACAGCCAAGAGACCCAGTACTTC. The rearrangement joins TRBV5-1 to TRBJ2-5, with D perhaps matching TRBD1 (6 bases). The CDR3 spans 13 residues. CDR1 is SGHRS and CDR2 is YFSETQ in the germline V gene. The germline V and J ends were trimmed by 6 bases and 1 base, with 10 bases remaining between them.

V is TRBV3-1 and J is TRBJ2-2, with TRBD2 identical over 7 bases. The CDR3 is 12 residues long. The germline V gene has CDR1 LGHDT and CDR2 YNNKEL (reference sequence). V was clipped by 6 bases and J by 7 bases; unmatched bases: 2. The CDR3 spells CASRLAFGELFF. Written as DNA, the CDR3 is TGTGCCAGCAGACTAGCGTTCGGGGAGCTGTTTTTT.

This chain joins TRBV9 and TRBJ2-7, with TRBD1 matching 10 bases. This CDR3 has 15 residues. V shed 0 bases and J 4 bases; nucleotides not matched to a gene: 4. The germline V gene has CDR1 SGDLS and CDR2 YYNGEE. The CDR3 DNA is TGTGCCAGCAGCGTAGGGGACAGGGGCCGTTACGAGCAGTACTTC. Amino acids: CASSVGDRGRYEQYF.

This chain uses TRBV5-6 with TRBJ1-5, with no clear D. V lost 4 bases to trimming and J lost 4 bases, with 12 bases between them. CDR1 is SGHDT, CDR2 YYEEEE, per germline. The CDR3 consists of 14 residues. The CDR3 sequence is CASSARTNNQPQHF. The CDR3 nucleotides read TGTGCCAGCAGCGCCAGGACGAATAATCAGCCCCAGCATTTT.

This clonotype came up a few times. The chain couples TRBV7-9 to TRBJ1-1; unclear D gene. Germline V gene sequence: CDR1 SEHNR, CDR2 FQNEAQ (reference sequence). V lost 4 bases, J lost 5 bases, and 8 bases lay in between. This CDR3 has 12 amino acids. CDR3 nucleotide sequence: TGTGCCAGCAGCTATTGGATGACTGAAGCTTTCTTT. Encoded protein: CASSYWMTEAFF.

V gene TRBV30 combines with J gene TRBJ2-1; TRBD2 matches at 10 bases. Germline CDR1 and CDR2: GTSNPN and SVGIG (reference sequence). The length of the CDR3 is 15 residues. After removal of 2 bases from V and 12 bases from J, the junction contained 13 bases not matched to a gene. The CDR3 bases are TGTGCCTGGAGTAAGACTAGCGGGCTCTCAAGGGGGCAGTTCTTC. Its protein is CAWSKTSGLSRGQFF.

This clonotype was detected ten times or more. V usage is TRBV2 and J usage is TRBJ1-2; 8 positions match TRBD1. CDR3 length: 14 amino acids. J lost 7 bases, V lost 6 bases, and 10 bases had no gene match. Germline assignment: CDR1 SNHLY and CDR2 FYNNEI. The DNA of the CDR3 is TGTGCCAGCAGGAGCGGACAGGGTTCTTGTGGCTACACCTTC. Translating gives CASRSGQGSCGYTF.

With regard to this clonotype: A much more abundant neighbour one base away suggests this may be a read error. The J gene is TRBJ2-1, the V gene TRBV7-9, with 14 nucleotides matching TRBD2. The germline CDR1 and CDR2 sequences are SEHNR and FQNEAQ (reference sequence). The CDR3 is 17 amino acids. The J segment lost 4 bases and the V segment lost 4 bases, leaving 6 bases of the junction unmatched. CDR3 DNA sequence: TGTGCCAGCAGCTCGCGACTAGCGGGAGGGCTATACAATGAGCAGTTCTTC. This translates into CASSSRLAGGLYNEQFF.

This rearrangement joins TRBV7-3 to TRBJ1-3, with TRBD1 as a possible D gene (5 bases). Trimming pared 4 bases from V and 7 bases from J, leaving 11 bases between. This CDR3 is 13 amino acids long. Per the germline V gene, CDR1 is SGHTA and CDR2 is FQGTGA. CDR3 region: CASSSGLGNTIYF. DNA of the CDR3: TGTGCCAGCAGCTCGGGACTCGGGAACACCATATATTTT.

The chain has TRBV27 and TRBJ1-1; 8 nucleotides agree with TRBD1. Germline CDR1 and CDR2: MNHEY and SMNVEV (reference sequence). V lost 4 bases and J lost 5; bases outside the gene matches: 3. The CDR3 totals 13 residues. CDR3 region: CASSSGGSTEAFF. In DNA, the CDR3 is TGTGCCAGCAGTTCAGGGGGCTCGACTGAAGCTTTCTTT.

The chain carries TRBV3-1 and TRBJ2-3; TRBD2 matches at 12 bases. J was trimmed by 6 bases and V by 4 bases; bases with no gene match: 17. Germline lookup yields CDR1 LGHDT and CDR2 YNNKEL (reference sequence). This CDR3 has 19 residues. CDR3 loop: CASSRDLGLAGSLSDTQYF. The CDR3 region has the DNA TGTGCCAGCAGCCGAGACCTCGGACTAGCGGGATCCTTGAGTGATACGCAGTATTTT.

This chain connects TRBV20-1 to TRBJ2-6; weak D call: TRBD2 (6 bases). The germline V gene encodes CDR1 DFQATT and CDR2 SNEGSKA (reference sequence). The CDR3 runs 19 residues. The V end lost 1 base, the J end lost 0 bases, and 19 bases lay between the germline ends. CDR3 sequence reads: CSARVGLAAQSSGANVLTF. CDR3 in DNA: TGCAGTGCTAGAGTGGGCTTAGCGGCCCAGAGCTCTGGGGCCAACGTCCTGACTTTC.

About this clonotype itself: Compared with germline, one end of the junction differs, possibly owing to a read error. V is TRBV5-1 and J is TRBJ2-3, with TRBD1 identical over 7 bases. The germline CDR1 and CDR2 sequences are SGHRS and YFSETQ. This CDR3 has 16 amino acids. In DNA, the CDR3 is TGCGCCAGCAGCTTTTCCCGGGACAGCAGCACAGGTACGCAGTATTTT. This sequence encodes CASSFSRDSSTGTQYF.

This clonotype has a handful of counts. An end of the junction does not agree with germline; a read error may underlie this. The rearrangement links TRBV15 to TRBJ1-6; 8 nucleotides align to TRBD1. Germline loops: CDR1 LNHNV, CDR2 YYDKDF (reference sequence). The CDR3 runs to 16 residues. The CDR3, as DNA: TGTGCCACCAGCAGAGATACAGACAGGGGTGATTCACCCCCCCACTTT. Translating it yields CATSRDTDRGDSPPHF.

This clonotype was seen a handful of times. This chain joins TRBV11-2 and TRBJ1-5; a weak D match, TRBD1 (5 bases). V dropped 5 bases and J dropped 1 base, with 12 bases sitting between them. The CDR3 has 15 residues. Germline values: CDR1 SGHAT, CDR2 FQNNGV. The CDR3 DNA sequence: TGTGCCAGCAGCCCCCAGGCAGGGAGCAATCAGCCCCAGCATTTT. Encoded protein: CASSPQAGSNQPQHF. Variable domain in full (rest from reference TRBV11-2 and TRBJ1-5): EAGVAQSPRYKIIEKRQSVAFWCNPISGHATLYWYQQILGQGPKLLIQFQNNGVVDDSQLPKDRFSAERLKGVDSTLKIQPAKLEDSAVYLCASSPQAGSNQPQHFGDGTRLSIL.

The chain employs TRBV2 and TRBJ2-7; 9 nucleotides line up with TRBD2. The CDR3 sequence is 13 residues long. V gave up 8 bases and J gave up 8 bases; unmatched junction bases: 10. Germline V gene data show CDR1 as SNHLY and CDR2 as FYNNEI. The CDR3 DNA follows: TGTGCCAGCGATAGGAGTCTAGCGGGAAAGCAGTACTTC. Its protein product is CASDRSLAGKQYF.

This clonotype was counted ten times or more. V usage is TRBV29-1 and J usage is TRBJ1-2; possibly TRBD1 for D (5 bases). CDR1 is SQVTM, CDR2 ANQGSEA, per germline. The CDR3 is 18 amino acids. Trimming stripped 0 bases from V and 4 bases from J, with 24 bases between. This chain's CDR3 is CSVEDPVKEGDSAYGYTF. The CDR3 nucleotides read TGCAGCGTTGAAGATCCGGTAAAGGAGGGAGACAGCGCCTATGGCTACACCTTC.